The sequence of this T cell receptor beta chain was determined in a study of blood T cell repertoires in COVID-19. Across the study: Some COVID-19 samples were acute and others convalescent; all came from the United States, Italy and Spain. T cells, B-cell-depleted T cells, or PBMCs supplied cDNA or gDNA.

As processed by the authors: Counts of nucleated cells, estimated from reference gene primer amplification, were obtained. The method was immunoSEQ multiplex PCR; TCRdb's version includes in-frame clones alone and lacks a portion of them. The V and J calls and clone size were taken over from that table, and D and trimming were inferred from the DNA. The sample lists 650,000 to 800,000 clones, just under 90% occurring once. Germline V gene sequence: CDR1 LGHNA, CDR2 YNFKEQ. V gave up 6 bases and J gave up 3 bases, with 8 bases separating them. This CDR3 comprises 13 residues. This rearrangement joins TRBV4-2 to TRBJ2-2; the D is unclear. The clonotype was recovered from a woman aged 18-29 years with acute or convalescent COVID-19. The sample was peripheral blood. CDR3 sequence (DNA): TGTGCCAGCAGTACACGTGACACCGGGGAGCTGTTTTTT. Protein product: CASSTRDTGELFF.